This record concerns one T cell receptor beta chain sequence. Per the study methods: Amplification of reference gene primers provided the estimated nucleated cell counts. Profiled with immunoSEQ multiplex PCR; TCRdb holds only in-frame clones, not every one. V, J and clone size are those of that table, while D and trimming were read from the DNA. In the table there are some 190,000 clones, approximately 91% of which are singletons. The data belong to a study of blood T cell repertoires in COVID-19. Looking at the study overall: Spain, Italy and the United States supplied samples that represented acute and convalescent COVID-19. T cells, B-cell-depleted T cells, or PBMCs provided the cDNA or gDNA that served as material.

The CDR3 is 19 residues long. Germline V CDR1 and CDR2: MDHEN, SYDVKM. V lost 2 bases, J lost 10 bases, and 21 bases stayed unmatched. This clonotype was sampled from a young man with acute or convalescent COVID-19. The material sequenced was peripheral blood. The rearrangement joins TRBV28 to TRBJ2-1; 9 nucleotides line up with TRBD2. The DNA for the CDR3 is TGTGCCAGCAGTTTACATACCCTAAGGGCGGGGGGGCTATATCGGGAGCAGTTCTTC. Its protein is CASSLHTLRAGGLYREQFF.